What follows are 18 T cell receptor beta chains derived from one specimen sequenced in a study of cytomegalovirus exposure and HLA in healthy donors. PCR amplification relied on 60 Vbeta primers (plus 13 Jbeta primers). This table comes from immunoSEQ multiplex PCR, and its TCRdb copy is limited to in-frame clones, with some not included. Recorded for this sample: 65,000 to 95,000 clones. Sequenced sample: PBMCs. The receptors here all came from a woman aged 55 to 70 in good health and CMV-seronegative.

This chain joins TRBV7-2 and TRBJ2-1; TRBD1 agrees at 7 bases. The CDR3 runs 14 residues. Germline V lookup: CDR1 SGHTA, CDR2 FQGNSA. With 4 bases clipped from V and 7 bases from J, the junction kept 7 bases outside the gene matches. This chain's CDR3 is CASSSQGVANEQFF. The DNA of the CDR3 is TGTGCCAGCAGCTCCCAGGGGGTGGCGAATGAGCAGTTCTTC.

V gene TRBV2 combines with J gene TRBJ2-1; possible D gene TRBD1, 6 bases. This CDR3 contains 14 residues. CDR1 and CDR2 (germline): SNHLY, FYNNEI. V lost 4 bases and J 7 bases, leaving 14 bases between the germline ends. The chain's CDR3 is CASSGQGQWNEQFF. The CDR3 bases are TGTGCCAGCAGTGGGCAGGGGCAATGGAATGAGCAGTTCTTC.

V usage is TRBV6-4 and J usage is TRBJ2-3; 8 bases are a match to TRBD2. Germline lookup yields CDR1 MRHNA and CDR2 SNTAGT. CDR3 length: 14 residues. Trimming at V came to 8 bases and at J to 2 bases, leaving 6 bases not matched to a gene. For the CDR3, the DNA is TGTGCCAGCTCCGGGGGGGGTCCCACAGATACGCAGTATTTT. Translating it yields CASSGGGPTDTQYF.

The chain is built from TRBV6-5 and TRBJ1-6, with D possibly being TRBD1 (5 bases). Germline CDR1 and CDR2: MNHEY and SVGAGI. Trimming removed 5 bases from V and 8 bases from J, with 16 bases in between. The CDR3 has 15 residues. CDR3 amino acids: CASSQTNGGDSPLHF. Here the CDR3 DNA reads TGTGCCAGCAGTCAAACTAACGGGGGGGATTCACCCCTCCACTTT.

For the CDR3, the DNA is TGTGCCAGTAGTATAAACACGAACACTGAAGCTTTCTTT. It specifies CASSINTNTEAFF. The genes are TRBV19 and TRBJ1-1; D is unclear. This CDR3 contains 13 residues. V was shortened by 2 bases and J by 1 base, with 5 bases between the two germline ends. Germline CDR1 reads LNHDA; CDR2 reads SQIVND (reference sequence).

The J gene is TRBJ2-7, the V gene TRBV6-5; D gene uncertain. Germline CDR1 reads MNHEY; CDR2 reads SVGAGI. The CDR3 runs to 15 residues. The V end was cut by 6 bases, the J end by 0 bases, with 15 bases between. The CDR3 nucleotides are TGTGCCAGCAGGGATCCGAGAGCTAGCTCCTACGAGCAGTACTTC. Its translation: CASRDPRASSYEQYF.

The chain employs TRBV7-2 and TRBJ2-3; TRBD2 matches 8 bases. The germline V gene encodes CDR1 SGHTA and CDR2 FQGNSA. The CDR3 has 16 amino acids. V lost 2 bases to trimming and J lost 6 bases; unmatched junction nucleotides: 10. The CDR3 DNA reads TGTGCCAGCAGCTTAAGGACCGGGAGGGCCGGTGATACGCAGTATTTT. It yields the protein CASSLRTGRAGDTQYF.

The genes are TRBV27 and TRBJ1-2, with 9 bases aligning to TRBD1. Germline V gene sequence: CDR1 MNHEY, CDR2 SMNVEV (reference sequence). The length of the CDR3 is 17 residues. After removal of 2 bases from V and 7 bases from J, the junction contained 14 bases not matched to a gene. CDR3: CASSLRPWTGEAGGYTF. CDR3 nucleotide sequence: TGTGCCAGCAGTTTACGACCCTGGACAGGGGAAGCCGGTGGCTACACCTTC.

This sequence joins TRBV28 and TRBJ1-1; possible D gene TRBD1, 6 bases. V gave up 6 bases and J gave up 0 bases, with 17 bases separating them. The germline V gene has CDR1 MDHEN and CDR2 SYDVKM. This CDR3 is 16 amino acids long. Here the CDR3 DNA reads TGTGCCAGCAGCCCGCATGGCCAGGGGATGAACACTGAAGCTTTCTTT. It encodes CASSPHGQGMNTEAFF.

DNA of the CDR3: TGTGCCAGCAGGTGGGACAGGGGCTTGTTGAACACTGAAGCTTTCTTT. Its translation: CASRWDRGLLNTEAFF. The V gene is TRBV11-2, the J gene TRBJ1-1, with 10 bases lining up with TRBD1. Germline lookup yields CDR1 SGHAT and CDR2 FQNNGV. J lost 0 bases, V lost 6 bases, and 7 bases had no gene match. The CDR3 extends over 16 amino acids.

CDR3 protein: CASNGLAGDTDTQYF. CDR3 sequence (DNA): TGCGCCAGCAACGGACTAGCGGGCGACACAGATACGCAGTATTTT. This chain connects TRBV10-1 to TRBJ2-3, with TRBD2 matching 11 bases. The germline CDR1 and CDR2 sequences are WNHNN and SYGVQD (reference sequence). The CDR3 extends over 15 amino acids. The ends lost 7 bases at V and 2 bases at J; junction bases unmatched: 5.

V and J are TRBV10-1 and TRBJ1-5, with D perhaps matching TRBD1 (6 bases). CDR3 size: 17 residues. V was cut by 3 bases and J by 5 bases, with 20 bases left in between. Germline V CDR1 and CDR2: WNHNN, SYGVQD (reference sequence). CDR3 loop: CASSDFRGIGPDQPQHF. CDR3 coding DNA: TGCGCCAGCAGTGATTTCAGGGGAATCGGACCGGATCAGCCCCAGCATTTT.

J is TRBJ2-5 and V is TRBV11-1; 9 nucleotides line up with TRBD2. The end of the DNA aligns better with TRBJ2-7, so the J call may be wrong. CDR1 is SGHAT and CDR2 is FQDESV in the germline V gene (reference sequence). CDR3 length equals 15 residues. CDR3: CASSLADSGSYEQYF. As DNA, the CDR3 is TGTGCCAGCAGCTTAGCGGATAGCGGGAGCTACGAGCAGTACTTC.

V usage is TRBV7-9 and J usage is TRBJ2-1, with 7 bases fitting TRBD2. The CDR3 runs to 16 residues. With 2 bases clipped from V and 2 bases from J, the junction kept 6 bases outside the gene matches. The germline gives CDR1 SEHNR, CDR2 FQNEAQ (reference sequence). The CDR3 here is CASSLRAGETYNEQFF. CDR3 DNA sequence: TGTGCCAGCAGCTTACGGGCGGGAGAAACCTACAATGAGCAGTTCTTC.

The chain couples TRBV4-1 to TRBJ1-2; 7 nucleotides match TRBD1. The CDR3 is 14 amino acids. J gave up 4 bases and V 1 base, and 3 bases lay outside the gene matches. Germline CDR1 MGHRA, CDR2 YSYEKL. The CDR3 loop reads CASSQADRTYGYTF. The CDR3 DNA sequence: TGCGCCAGCAGCCAAGCGGACAGGACCTATGGCTACACCTTC.

V gene TRBV27 combines with J gene TRBJ2-1, with 8 bases aligning to TRBD2. Germline values: CDR1 MNHEY, CDR2 SMNVEV (reference sequence). This CDR3 is 16 amino acids long. Trimming took 2 bases from V and 4 from J; bases not matched to a gene: 7. CDR3 loop: CASSLTGTSLYNEQFF. CDR3 sequence (DNA): TGTGCCAGCAGTTTAACGGGGACTAGTCTATACAATGAGCAGTTCTTC.

The chain recombines TRBV7-9 with TRBJ2-5, with a tentative D call TRBD1 (6 bases). Per germline, CDR1 SEHNR and CDR2 FQNEAQ (reference sequence). This CDR3 contains 14 residues. Trimming shortened V by 3 bases and J by 2 bases, and 10 bases separated the two germline ends. CDR3 residues: CASSFEGVQETQYF. CDR3 coding DNA: TGTGCCAGCAGCTTCGAGGGGGTTCAAGAGACCCAGTACTTC.

The rearrangement uses TRBV7-8 and TRBJ2-5, with TRBD1 identical over 8 bases. This CDR3 has 14 residues. The germline V gene encodes CDR1 SGHVS and CDR2 FQNEAQ. The trim removed 5 bases at V and 4 bases at J, leaving 6 bases unmatched. The CDR3 nucleotides read TGTGCCAGCAGCACGACAGGGGTGAGAGAGACCCAGTACTTC. As protein: CASSTTGVRETQYF.